The 6 T cell receptor beta chains reported below all come from one sample, sequenced in a study of T cell responses to AZD1222 COVID-19 vaccine. Measured with immunoSEQ multiplex PCR; TCRdb has only the in-frame clones, and not every one. The profile shows tens of thousands of clones, about four fifths of them singletons. The material sequenced was peripheral blood, taken 28 days after the second AZD1222 dose. Receptors originate from an adult who received the AZD1222 COVID-19 vaccine.

J is TRBJ1-2 and V is TRBV12-3 or TRBV12-4; no clear D gene. The CDR3 covers 13 residues. Deletions cut 5 bases from V and 4 bases from J, with 11 bases between. The CDR3 region is CASSQTPSYGYTF. As DNA, the CDR3 is TGTGCCAGCAGTCAGACACCTTCCTATGGCTACACCTTC.

There are a few counts of this clone. The V gene is TRBV13, the J gene TRBJ2-5, with no clear D. Deletions cut 1 base from V and 5 bases from J, with 17 bases between. Germline-derived CDR1 and CDR2 are PRHDT and FYEKMQ (reference sequence). The CDR3 contains 16 residues. For the CDR3, the DNA is TGTGCCAGCAGCTTAGCAGGCCGCGAGCTACTGGAGACCCAGTACTTC. This gives the protein CASSLAGRELLETQYF.

The J gene is TRBJ2-7, the V gene TRBV19, with 8 bases matching TRBD2. V dropped 6 bases and J dropped 0; count of bases not matched to a gene: 7. Germline V CDR1 and CDR2: LNHDA, SQIVND (reference sequence). CDR3 length: 15 amino acids. Written as DNA, the CDR3 is TGTGCCAGTAGCTGTCATGGGACTAGCTCCTACGAGCAGTACGTC. Translating it yields CASSCHGTSSYEQYV.

The chain combines TRBV7-2 with TRBJ1-4; a possible D gene is TRBD1 (5 bases). V lost 1 base to trimming and J lost 0 bases, with 12 bases between them. The CDR3 totals 17 residues. From germline, CDR1 is SGHTA and CDR2 FQGNSA. CDR3 coding DNA: TGTGCCAGCAGCTTAGGGAGGGGCCAAGCAACTAATGAAAAACTGTTTTTT. This sequence encodes CASSLGRGQATNEKLFF. The full variable domain, completed using reference TRBV7-2 and TRBJ1-4, is GAGVSQSPSNKVTEKGKDVELRCDPISGHTALYWYRQSLGQGLEFLIYFQGNSAPDKSGLPSDRFSAERTGGSVSTLTIQRTQQEDSAVYLCASSLGRGQATNEKLFFGSGTQLSVL.

The gene calls are TRBV27 and TRBJ2-7; 7 positions agree with TRBD2. The J segment lost 5 bases and the V segment lost 6 bases, leaving 13 bases of the junction unmatched. The CDR3 is 15 residues long. Germline lookup yields CDR1 MNHEY and CDR2 SMNVEV (reference sequence). As DNA, the CDR3 is TGTGCCAGCAGCTTAACCGGGACTGGGACTAACGAGCAGTACTTC. Amino acids: CASSLTGTGTNEQYF.

This clone came up a few times. The rearrangement uses TRBV5-6 and TRBJ2-2; TRBD1 agrees at 8 bases. Trimming at V came to 5 bases and at J to 3 bases, leaving 6 bases not matched to a gene. Germline V lookup: CDR1 SGHDT, CDR2 YYEEEE. This CDR3 contains 15 residues. The CDR3 DNA reads TGTGCCAGCAGATTTGACAGGGGCTACACCGGGGAGCTGTTTTTT. Encoded protein: CASRFDRGYTGELFF.